Below, 2 T cell receptor beta chains from the same sample are listed, as sequenced in a study of blood T cell repertoires in COVID-19. TCRdb keeps only in-frame clones here, not all; method: immunoSEQ multiplex PCR. The sample lists about 46,000 clones, around nine tenths seen once, with roughly 1.3% in the top ten. Sequences were obtained from peripheral blood. Receptor source: a man between 60 and 75 years old with acute or convalescent COVID-19.

J is TRBJ1-4 and V is TRBV9; 8 bases align to TRBD1. The CDR3 length is 14 residues. The junction had 3 bases not matched to a gene; V was cut back by 0 bases and J by 8 bases. Germline CDR1 SGDLS, CDR2 YYNGEE. CDR3 nucleotides: TGTGCCAGCAGCGTAGGGTACAGGGGGGAAAAACTGTTTTTT. Amino acid sequence: CASSVGYRGEKLFF.

CDR3 coding DNA: TGCAGTGCTAGTGGCCCCCCTCAGGGGGGCACAGATACGCAGTATTTT. Its translation: CSASGPPQGGTDTQYF. The chain carries TRBV20-1 and TRBJ2-3, with 7 bases matching TRBD1. Germline values: CDR1 DFQATT, CDR2 SNEGSKA (reference sequence). This CDR3 contains 16 residues. V lost 3 bases to trimming and J lost 1 base; unmatched junction nucleotides: 10.